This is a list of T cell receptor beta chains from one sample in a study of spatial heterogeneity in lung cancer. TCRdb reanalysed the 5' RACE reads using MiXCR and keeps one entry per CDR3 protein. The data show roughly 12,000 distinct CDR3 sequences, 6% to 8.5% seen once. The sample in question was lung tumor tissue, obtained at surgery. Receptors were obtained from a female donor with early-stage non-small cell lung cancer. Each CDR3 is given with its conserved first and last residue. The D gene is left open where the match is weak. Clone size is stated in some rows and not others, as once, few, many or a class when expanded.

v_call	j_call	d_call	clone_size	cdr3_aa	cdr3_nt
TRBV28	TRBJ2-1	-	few	CASSLYILGDGNEQFF	TGTGCCAGCAGTTTATACATCTTAGGGGACGGGAATGAGCAGTTCTTC
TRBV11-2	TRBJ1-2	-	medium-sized	CASSLVLGWLYGYTF	TGTGCCAGCAGCTTAGTATTGGGATGGTTGTATGGCTACACCTTC
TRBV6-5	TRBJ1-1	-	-	CASSYSIGSRGDTEAFF	TGTGCCAGCAGTTACTCGATAGGATCCCGTGGGGACACTGAAGCTTTCTTT
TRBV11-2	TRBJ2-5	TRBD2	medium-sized	CASSLAERGLAGGLREETQYF	TGTGCCAGCAGCTTAGCGGAACGGGGACTAGCGGGAGGGTTAAGAGAAGAGACCCAGTACTTC
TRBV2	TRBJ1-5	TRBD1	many	CASRPGQGAGNQPQHF	TGTGCCAGCAGGCCGGGACAGGGGGCCGGCAATCAGCCCCAGCATTTT
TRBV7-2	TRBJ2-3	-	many	CASSFLYRAADTQYF	TGTGCCAGCAGCTTTCTCTACCGAGCAGCAGATACGCAGTATTTT
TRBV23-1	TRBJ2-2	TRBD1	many	CASSLGQGAPGELFF	TGCGCCAGCAGTCTTGGACAGGGGGCCCCCGGGGAGCTGTTTTTT
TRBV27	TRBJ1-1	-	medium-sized	CASSNTPGLNTEAFF	TGTGCCAGTAGTAATACCCCAGGTTTGAACACTGAAGCTTTCTTT
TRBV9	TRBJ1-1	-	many	CASSVTPSGNTEAFF	TGTGCCAGCAGCGTAACGCCGAGCGGAAACACTGAAGCTTTCTTT
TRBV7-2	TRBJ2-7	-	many	CASSRPPSYEQYF	TGTGCCAGCAGCCGCCCGCCATCCTACGAGCAGTACTTC
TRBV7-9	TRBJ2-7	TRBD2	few	CASSSVTSGAYEQYF	TGTGCCAGCAGCTCAGTGACTAGCGGGGCCTACGAGCAGTACTTC
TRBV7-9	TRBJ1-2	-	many	CASSFDYGYTF	TGTGCCAGCAGCTTCGACTATGGCTACACCTTC
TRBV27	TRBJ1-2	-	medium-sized	CASSLGGPGNYGYTF	TGTGCCAGCAGTTTAGGTGGGCCAGGCAACTATGGCTACACCTTC
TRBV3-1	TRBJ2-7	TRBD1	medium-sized	CASSQTSTGTGAEQYF	TGTGCCAGCAGCCAAACCTCCACCGGGACAGGGGCCGAGCAGTACTTC
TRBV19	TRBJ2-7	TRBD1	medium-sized	CASSIQRGPHEQYF	TGTGCCAGTAGTATACAGAGGGGGCCCCACGAGCAGTACTTC
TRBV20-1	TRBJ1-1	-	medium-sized	CSARPDRRVEAFF	TGCAGTGCTAGACCCGACAGGCGTGTTGAAGCTTTCTTT
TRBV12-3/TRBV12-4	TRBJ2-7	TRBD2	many	CASSFATSGSKYEQYF	TGTGCCAGCAGTTTCGCGACTAGCGGGAGCAAGTACGAGCAGTACTTC
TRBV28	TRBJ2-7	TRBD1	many	CASSVGQGANEQYF	TGTGCCAGCTCAGTGGGACAGGGGGCCAACGAGCAGTACTTC
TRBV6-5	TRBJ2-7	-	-	CASSFRLGREQYF	TGTGCCAGCAGTTTCCGTCTGGGGCGGGAGCAGTACTTC
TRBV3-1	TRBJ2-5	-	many	CASSLGQLETQYF	TGTGCCAGCAGCCTAGGACAGCTAGAGACCCAGTACTTC
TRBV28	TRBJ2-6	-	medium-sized	CASSADRDSGANVLTF	TGTGCCAGCAGTGCCGACAGAGACTCTGGGGCCAACGTCCTGACTTTC
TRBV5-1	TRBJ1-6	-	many	CASSLWSGEENSPLHF	TGCGCCAGCAGCTTGTGGTCAGGGGAAGAGAATTCACCCCTCCACTTT
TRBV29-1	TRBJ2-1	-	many	CSVELFGDHYNEQFF	TGCAGCGTTGAATTGTTTGGGGACCACTACAATGAGCAGTTCTTC
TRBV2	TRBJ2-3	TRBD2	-	CASSHSGRTDTQYF	TGTGCCAGCAGCCACAGCGGGAGGACAGATACGCAGTATTTT
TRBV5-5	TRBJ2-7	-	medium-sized	CASSRLGRAEEQYF	TGTGCCAGCAGCCGGCTGGGAAGGGCTGAAGAGCAGTACTTC
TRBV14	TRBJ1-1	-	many	CASSPLTGVNTEAFF	TGTGCCAGCAGCCCGTTGACAGGCGTGAACACTGAAGCTTTCTTT
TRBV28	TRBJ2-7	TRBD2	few	CASSAYLAGPSYEQYF	TGTGCCAGCAGTGCGTACTTAGCGGGACCCTCCTACGAGCAGTACTTC
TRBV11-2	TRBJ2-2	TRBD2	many	CASSPSGGVNTGELFF	TGTGCCAGCAGCCCATCCGGGGGGGTGAACACCGGGGAGCTGTTTTTT
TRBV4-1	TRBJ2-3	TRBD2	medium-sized	CASSQGWSGGTDTQYF	TGCGCCAGCAGCCAAGGCTGGAGCGGGGGCACAGATACGCAGTATTTT
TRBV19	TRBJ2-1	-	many	CASSNQYNEQFF	TGTGCCAGTAGTAATCAATACAATGAGCAGTTCTTC
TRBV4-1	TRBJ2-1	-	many	CASSPLASSYNEQFF	TGCGCCAGCAGCCCCCTAGCGAGCTCCTACAATGAGCAGTTCTTC
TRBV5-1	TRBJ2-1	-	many	CASRPDAYNEQFF	TGCGCCAGCCGACCCGACGCCTACAATGAGCAGTTCTTC
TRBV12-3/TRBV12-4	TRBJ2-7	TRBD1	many	CASSLGQGVREQYF	TGTGCCAGCAGTTTAGGACAGGGGGTACGCGAGCAGTACTTC
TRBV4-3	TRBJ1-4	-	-	CASSQDGSNNEKLFF	TGCGCCAGCAGCCAAGATGGTTCCAACAATGAAAAACTGTTTTTT
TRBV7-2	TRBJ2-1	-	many	CASSPVHRAYNEQFF	TGTGCCAGCAGCCCGGTTCATAGAGCCTACAATGAGCAGTTCTTC
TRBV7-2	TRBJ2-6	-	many	CASRQRGFGANVLTF	TGTGCCAGCAGGCAAAGGGGTTTTGGGGCCAACGTCCTGACTTTC
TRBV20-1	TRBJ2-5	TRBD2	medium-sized	CSARDTSGSEEETQYF	TGCAGTGCTAGAGATACTAGCGGGAGCGAGGAGGAGACCCAGTACTTC
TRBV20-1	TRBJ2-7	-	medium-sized	CSASLGGSYEQYF	TGCAGTGCTTCCCTAGGGGGGAGCTACGAGCAGTACTTC
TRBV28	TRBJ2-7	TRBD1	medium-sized	CASSDRGPYEQYF	TGTGCCAGCAGCGACAGGGGGCCCTACGAGCAGTACTTC